The clone carrying this TCR beta chain was seen just once. Antigen: not known. This sample stems from a study of shared clonotypes between healthy human individuals. Study outcomes and limitations: Generation probabilities of non-shared clonotypes were lower (relative to those shared by all four donors). The study generally estimated greater richness for naive than memory subsets.

Every subset's genomic DNA went evenly onto several immunoSEQ plates. Sequenced by immunoSEQ multiplex PCR; TCRdb stores in-frame clones only, minus some. The profile covers roughly 2.2 million clones, with roughly 90% appearing a single time and 0.37% taken by the ten largest. Sequencing was performed on naive CD4+ T cells from PBMCs. Subset in this sample: CD45RA+ positively selected. The receptor comes from a man aged 18 to 30 in good health. Some clones in this sample may be carry-over from other donors' samples.

For the CDR3, the DNA is TGTGCCAGAGCCCCCAGGGGAGTGTACGAGCAGTACTTC. This gives the protein CARAPRGVYEQYF. V and J are TRBV19 and TRBJ2-7; D possibly corresponds to TRBD1 (6 bases). This CDR3 is built from 13 residues. Germline V gene data show CDR1 as LNHDA and CDR2 as SQIVND (reference sequence). The V gene lost 9 bases and the J gene lost 4 bases, with 16 bases spanning the gap.